The following is a T cell receptor beta chain sequence with its context. The data originate from a study of blood T cell repertoires in COVID-19. Trimming removed 5 bases from V and 7 bases from J; junction bases left unmatched: 2. Germline loops: CDR1 MNHEY, CDR2 SVGAGI. The CDR3 covers 14 residues. The table came from immunoSEQ multiplex PCR; TCRdb's copy has only in-frame clones and leaves some out. The sample includes roughly 120,000 clones, 65% to 80% of them seen just once. The sample consisted of peripheral blood. The chain couples TRBV6-5 to TRBJ1-6; 10 nucleotides agree with TRBD1. The sequence derives from a human donor with acute or convalescent COVID-19. The donor label of this sample is uncertain. CDR3 region: CASSPGQGNSPLHF. In DNA form, the CDR3 reads TGTGCCAGCAGTCCGGGACAGGGGAATTCACCCCTCCACTTT.